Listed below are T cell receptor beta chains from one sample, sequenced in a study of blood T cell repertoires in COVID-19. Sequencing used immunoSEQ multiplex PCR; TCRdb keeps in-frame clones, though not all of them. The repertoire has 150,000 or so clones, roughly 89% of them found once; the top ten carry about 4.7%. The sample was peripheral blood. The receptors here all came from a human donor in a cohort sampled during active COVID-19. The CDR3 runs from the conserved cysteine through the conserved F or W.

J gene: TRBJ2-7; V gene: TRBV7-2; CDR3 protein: CASSSGLAGGKVSYEQYF
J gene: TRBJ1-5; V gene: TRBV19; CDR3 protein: CASSQGYQPQHF
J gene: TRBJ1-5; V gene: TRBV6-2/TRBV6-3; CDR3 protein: CASSYLMGTGGDYQPQHF
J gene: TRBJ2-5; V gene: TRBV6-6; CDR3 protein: CASSFAGPQETQYF
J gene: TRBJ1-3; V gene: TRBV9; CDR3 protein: CASSDRSSGNTIYF
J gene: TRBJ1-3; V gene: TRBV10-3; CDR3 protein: CAISLQGVSGNTIYF
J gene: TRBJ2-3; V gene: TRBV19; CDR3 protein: CASRSQRSTDTQYF
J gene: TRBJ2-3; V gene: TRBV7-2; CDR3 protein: CASSQPPGQGTTDTQYF
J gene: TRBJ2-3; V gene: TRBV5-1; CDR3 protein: CASSLSRDDGTDTQYF
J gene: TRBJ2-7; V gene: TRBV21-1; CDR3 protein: CARRRPNRGGEQYF
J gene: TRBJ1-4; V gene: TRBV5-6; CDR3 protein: CASSLVKDRATEKLFF
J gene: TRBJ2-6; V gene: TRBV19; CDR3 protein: CASNPGRGIHSGANVLTF
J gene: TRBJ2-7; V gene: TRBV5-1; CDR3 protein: CASSLDINSEQYF
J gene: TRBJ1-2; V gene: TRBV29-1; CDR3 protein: CVTGSLRGGPSNYGYTF
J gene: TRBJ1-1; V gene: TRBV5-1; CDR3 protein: CASSTRQGAVTEAFF
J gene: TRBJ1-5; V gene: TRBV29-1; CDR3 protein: CSVQDSYNQPQHF
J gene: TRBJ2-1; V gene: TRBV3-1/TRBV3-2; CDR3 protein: CASSQGAGPYNEQFF
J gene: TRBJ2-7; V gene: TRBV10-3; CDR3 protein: CAISDMGDRPAYEQYF
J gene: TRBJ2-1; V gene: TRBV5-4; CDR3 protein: CASSLAPGDFAYNEQFF
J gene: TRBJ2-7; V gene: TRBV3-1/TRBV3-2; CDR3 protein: CASSQGGGPQYF
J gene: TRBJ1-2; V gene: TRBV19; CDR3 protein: CASSIGTGDYGYTF
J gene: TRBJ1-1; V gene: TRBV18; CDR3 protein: CASSSTGGSTEAFF
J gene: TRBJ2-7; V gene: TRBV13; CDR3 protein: CASSENSGRKAYEQYF
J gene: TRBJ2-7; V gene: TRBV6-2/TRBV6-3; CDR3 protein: CASSYGGSYEQYF
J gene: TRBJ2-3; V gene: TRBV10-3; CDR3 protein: CAISLAGGQTVTDTQYF
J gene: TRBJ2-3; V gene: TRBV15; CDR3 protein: CATSTSTDTQYF
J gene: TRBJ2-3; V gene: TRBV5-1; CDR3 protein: CASGPTSGIATQYF
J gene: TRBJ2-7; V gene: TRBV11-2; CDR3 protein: CASSSSPRVYYEQYF
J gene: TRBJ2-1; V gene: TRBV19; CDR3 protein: CASSLGGSSYNEQFF
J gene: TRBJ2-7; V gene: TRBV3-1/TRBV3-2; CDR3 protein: CARRRGAVTYEQYF
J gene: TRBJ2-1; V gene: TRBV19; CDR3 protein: CASSIITSGRVREQFF
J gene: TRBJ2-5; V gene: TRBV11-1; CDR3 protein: CASSLDRGLKETQYF
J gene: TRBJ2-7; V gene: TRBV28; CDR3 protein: CASRATGNYEQYF
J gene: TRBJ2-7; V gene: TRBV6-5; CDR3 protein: CASSYSVGAYEQYF
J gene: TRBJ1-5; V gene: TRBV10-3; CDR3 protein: CATDQQGSNNQPQHF
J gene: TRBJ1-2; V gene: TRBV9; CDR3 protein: CASSGTRGANGYTF
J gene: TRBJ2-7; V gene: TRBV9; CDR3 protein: CASSPRLAGVYEQYF
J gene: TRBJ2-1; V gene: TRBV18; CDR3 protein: CASSPTRGTAGNEQFF
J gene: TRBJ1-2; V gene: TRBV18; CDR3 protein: CASSLGTGNYDYTF
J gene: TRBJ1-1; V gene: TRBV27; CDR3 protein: CASSFQDSLNTEAFF
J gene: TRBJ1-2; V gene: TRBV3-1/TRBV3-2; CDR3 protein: CASSQAGTKNGYTF
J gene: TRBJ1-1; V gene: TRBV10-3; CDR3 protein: CAISGRTGNTEAFF
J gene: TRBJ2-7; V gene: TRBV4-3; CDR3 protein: CASSQGLAASYEQYF
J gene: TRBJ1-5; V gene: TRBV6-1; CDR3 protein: CASSDTRQGVGQPQHF
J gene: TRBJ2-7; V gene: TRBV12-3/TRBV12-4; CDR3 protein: CASRPTATYEQYF
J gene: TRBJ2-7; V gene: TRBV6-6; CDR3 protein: CASRARDRNYEQYF
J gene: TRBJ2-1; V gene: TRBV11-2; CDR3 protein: CASSLSVRGTGSVNEQFF
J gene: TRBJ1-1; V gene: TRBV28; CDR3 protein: CASRGDTEAFF
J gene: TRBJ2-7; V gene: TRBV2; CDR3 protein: CASTRTPSSYEQYF
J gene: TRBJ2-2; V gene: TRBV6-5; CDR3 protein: CASRKTNLVGELFF
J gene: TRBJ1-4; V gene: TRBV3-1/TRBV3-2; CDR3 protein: CASSERDGRLFF
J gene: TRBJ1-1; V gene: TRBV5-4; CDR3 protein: CASSLDPGQMNTEAFF
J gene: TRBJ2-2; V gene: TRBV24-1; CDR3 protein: CATSDSGTGVRELFF
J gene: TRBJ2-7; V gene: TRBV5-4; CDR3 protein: CASSPRTGMGEQYF
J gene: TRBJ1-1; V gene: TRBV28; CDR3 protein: CASSLPRQGGTEAFF
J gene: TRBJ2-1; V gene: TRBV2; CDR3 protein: CASSAGEFTYNEQFF